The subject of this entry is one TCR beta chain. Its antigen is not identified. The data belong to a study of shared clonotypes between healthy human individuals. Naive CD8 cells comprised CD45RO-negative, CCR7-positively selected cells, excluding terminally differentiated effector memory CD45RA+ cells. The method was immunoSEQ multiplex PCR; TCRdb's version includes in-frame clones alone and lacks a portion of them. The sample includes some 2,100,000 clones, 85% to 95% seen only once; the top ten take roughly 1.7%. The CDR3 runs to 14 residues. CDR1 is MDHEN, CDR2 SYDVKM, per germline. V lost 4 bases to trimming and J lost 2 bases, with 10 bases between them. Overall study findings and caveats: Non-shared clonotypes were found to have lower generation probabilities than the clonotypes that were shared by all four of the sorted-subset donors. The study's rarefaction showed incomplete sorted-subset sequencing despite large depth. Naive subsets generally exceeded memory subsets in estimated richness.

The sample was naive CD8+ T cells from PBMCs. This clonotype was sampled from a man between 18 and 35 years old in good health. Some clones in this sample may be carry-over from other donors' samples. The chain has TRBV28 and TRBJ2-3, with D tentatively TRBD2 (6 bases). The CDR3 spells CASSYGGDTDTQYF. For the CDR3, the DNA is TGTGCCAGCAGTTACGGGGGTGACACAGATACGCAGTATTTT.